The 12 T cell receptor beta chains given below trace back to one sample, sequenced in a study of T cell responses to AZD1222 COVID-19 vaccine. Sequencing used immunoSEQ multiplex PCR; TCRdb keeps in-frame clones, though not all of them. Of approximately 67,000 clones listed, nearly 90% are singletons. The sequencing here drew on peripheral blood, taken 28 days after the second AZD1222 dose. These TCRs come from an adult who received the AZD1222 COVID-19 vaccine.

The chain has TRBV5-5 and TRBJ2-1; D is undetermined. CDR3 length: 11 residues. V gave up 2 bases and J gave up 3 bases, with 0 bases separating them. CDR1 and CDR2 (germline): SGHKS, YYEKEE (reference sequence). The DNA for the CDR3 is TGTGCCAGCAGCTTCTACAATGAGCAGTTCTTC. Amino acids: CASSFYNEQFF. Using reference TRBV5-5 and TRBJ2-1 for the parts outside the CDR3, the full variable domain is DAGVTQSPTHLIKTRGQQVTLRCSPISGHKSVSWYQQVLGQGPQFIFQYYEKEERGRGNFPDRFSARQFPNYSSELNVNALLLGDSALYLCASSFYNEQFFGPGTRLTVL.

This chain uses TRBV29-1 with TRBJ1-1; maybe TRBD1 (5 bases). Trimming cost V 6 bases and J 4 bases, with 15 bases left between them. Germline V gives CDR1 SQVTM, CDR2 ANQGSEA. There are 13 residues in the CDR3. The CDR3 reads CSVCRGGGTEAFF. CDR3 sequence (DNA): TGCAGCGTCTGTAGGGGCGGGGGCACTGAAGCTTTCTTT. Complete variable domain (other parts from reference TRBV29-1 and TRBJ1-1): SAVISQKPSRDICQRGTSLTIQCQVDSQVTMMFWYRQQPGQSLTLIATANQGSEATYESGFVIDKFPISRPNLTFSTLTVSNMSPEDSSIYLCSVCRGGGTEAFFGQGTRLTVV.

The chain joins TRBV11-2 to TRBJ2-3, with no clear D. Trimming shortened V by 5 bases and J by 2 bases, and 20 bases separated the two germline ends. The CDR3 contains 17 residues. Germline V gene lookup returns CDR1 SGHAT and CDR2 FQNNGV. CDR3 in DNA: TGTGCCAGCAGCCCGCGGAGAGGAAGAGACCACACAGATACGCAGTATTTT. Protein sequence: CASSPRRGRDHTDTQYF.

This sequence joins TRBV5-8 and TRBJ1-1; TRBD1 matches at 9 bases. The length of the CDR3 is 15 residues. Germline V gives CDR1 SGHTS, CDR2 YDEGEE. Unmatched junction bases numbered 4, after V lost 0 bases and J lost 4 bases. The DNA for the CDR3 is TGTGCCAGCAGCTTGGACAGGGGGCACGGCACTGAAGCTTTCTTT. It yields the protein CASSLDRGHGTEAFF.

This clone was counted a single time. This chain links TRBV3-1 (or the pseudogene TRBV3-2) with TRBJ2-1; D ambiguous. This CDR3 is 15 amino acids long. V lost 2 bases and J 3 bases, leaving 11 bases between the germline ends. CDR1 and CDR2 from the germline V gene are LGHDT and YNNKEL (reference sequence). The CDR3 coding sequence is TGTGCCAGCAGCCAACAGACATTTTTCTACAATGAGCAGTTCTTC. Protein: CASSQQTFFYNEQFF.

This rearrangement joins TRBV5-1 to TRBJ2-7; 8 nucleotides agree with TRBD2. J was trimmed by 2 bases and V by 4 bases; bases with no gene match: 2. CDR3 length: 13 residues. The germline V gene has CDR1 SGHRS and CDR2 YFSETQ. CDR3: CASSREGTYEQYF. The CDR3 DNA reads TGCGCCAGCAGCCGGGAGGGAACCTACGAGCAGTACTTC.

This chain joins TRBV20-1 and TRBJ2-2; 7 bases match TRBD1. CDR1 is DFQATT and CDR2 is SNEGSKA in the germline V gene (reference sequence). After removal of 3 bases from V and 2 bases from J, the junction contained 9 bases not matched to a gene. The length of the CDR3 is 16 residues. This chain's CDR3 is CSASTTGTANTGELFF. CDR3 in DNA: TGCAGTGCTAGTACAACCGGGACAGCTAACACCGGGGAGCTGTTTTTT.

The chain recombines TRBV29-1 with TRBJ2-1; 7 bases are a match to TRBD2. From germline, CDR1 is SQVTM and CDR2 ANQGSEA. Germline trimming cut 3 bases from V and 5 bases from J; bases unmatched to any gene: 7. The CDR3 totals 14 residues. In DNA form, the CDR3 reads TGCAGCGTTGACGGACTAGTATTACACAATGAGCAGTTCTTC. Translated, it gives CSVDGLVLHNEQFF.

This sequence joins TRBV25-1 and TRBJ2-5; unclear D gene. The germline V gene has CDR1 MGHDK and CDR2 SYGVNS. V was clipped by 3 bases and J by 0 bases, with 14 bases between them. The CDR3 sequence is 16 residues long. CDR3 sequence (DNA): TGTGCCAGCAGTGACCCCACGGACGGACACCAAGAGACCCAGTACTTC. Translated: CASSDPTDGHQETQYF. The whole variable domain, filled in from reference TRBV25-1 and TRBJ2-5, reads EADIYQTPRYLVIGTGKKITLECSQTMGHDKMYWYQQDPGMELHLIHYSYGVNSTEKGDLSSESTVSRIRTEHFPLTLESARPSHTSQYLCASSDPTDGHQETQYFGPGTRLLVL.

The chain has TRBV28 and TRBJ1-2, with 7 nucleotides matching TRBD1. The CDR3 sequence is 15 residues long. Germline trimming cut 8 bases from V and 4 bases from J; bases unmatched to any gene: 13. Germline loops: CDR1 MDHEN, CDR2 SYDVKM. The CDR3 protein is CASLTPRGDRYGYTF. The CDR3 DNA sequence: TGTGCCAGCCTTACCCCCAGGGGGGACCGCTATGGCTACACCTTC.

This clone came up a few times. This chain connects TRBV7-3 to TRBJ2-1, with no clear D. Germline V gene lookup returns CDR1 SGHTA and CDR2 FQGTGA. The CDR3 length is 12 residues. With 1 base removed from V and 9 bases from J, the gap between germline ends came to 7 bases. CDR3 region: CASSLIFGEQFF. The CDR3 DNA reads TGTGCCAGCAGCTTAATTTTCGGTGAGCAGTTCTTC.

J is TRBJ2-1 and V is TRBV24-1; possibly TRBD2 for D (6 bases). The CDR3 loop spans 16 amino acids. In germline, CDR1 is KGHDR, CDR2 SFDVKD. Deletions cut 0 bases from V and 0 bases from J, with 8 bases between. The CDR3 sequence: CATSDLQAGSYNEQFF. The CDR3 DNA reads TGTGCCACCAGTGATTTGCAAGCGGGCTCCTACAATGAGCAGTTCTTC.